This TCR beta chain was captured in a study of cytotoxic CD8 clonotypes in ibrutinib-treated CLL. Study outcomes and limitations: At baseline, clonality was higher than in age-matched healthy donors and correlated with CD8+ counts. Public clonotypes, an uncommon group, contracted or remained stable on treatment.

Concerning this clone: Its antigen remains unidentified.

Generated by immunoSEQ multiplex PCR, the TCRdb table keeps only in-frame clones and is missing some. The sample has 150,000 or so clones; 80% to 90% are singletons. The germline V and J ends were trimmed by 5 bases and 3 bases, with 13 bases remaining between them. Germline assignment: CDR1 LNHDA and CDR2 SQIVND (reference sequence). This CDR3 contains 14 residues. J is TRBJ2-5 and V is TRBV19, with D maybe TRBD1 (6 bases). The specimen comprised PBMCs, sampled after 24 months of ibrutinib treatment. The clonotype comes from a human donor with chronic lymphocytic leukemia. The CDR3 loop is CASSPRTAKETQYF. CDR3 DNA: TGTGCCAGTAGTCCCCGGACAGCAAAAGAGACCCAGTACTTC.